These 6 T cell receptor beta chains share one sample of origin, sequenced in a study of cytomegalovirus exposure and HLA in healthy donors. It was with 60 Vbeta and 13 Jbeta primers that the PCR ran. Sequencing used immunoSEQ multiplex PCR; TCRdb keeps in-frame clones, though not all of them. The sample holds over 60,000 clones, roughly four fifths seen once. The source material was PBMCs. The receptors derive from a man in his 70s in good health and CMV-seronegative.

This clone was seen only once. V and J are TRBV18 and TRBJ1-1; 8 bases match TRBD1. V was clipped by 5 bases and J by 3 bases; unmatched bases: 5. The CDR3 sequence is 14 residues long. The germline V gene encodes CDR1 KGHSH and CDR2 LQKENI. The CDR3 DNA follows: TGTGCCAGCTCAACGACAGGGGCCGACACTGAAGCTTTCTTT. It encodes CASSTTGADTEAFF.

The rearrangement joins TRBV10-1 to TRBJ2-3; TRBD2 agrees at 9 bases. V lost 6 bases to trimming and J lost 6 bases; unmatched junction nucleotides: 7. The germline gives CDR1 WNHNN, CDR2 SYGVQD (reference sequence). CDR3 length: 14 residues. The CDR3: CASSSSGTGDTQYF. CDR3 nucleotide sequence: TGCGCCAGCAGCTCTAGCGGGACCGGGGATACGCAGTATTTT.

The V and J genes are TRBV29-1 and TRBJ2-5, with unresolved D. The end of the DNA is better explained by TRBJ2-7, so the J call may be wrong. This CDR3 region has 11 residues. Germline assignment: CDR1 SQVTM and CDR2 ANQGSEA. The CDR3 DNA sequence: TGCAGCGCGACGGAAAACTACGAGCAGTACTTC. The encoded protein is CSATENYEQYF.

This chain joins TRBV7-9 and TRBJ2-3; D is perhaps TRBD2 (5 bases). Germline CDR1 SEHNR, CDR2 FQNEAQ (reference sequence). The CDR3 sequence is 15 residues long. The V end was cut by 5 bases, the J end by 2 bases, with 14 bases between. CDR3 nucleotides: TGTGCCAGCAGCCGGGCGGGCTGGGACACAGATACGCAGTATTTT. Translated: CASSRAGWDTDTQYF.

This clone was seen more than once but under ten times. V and J are TRBV19 and TRBJ1-6; 9 bases agree with TRBD1. Unmatched junction bases numbered 8, after V lost 3 bases and J lost 11 bases. Germline V lookup: CDR1 LNHDA, CDR2 SQIVND (reference sequence). The CDR3 is 15 amino acids. CDR3 DNA: TGTGCCAGTAGTATTAGATACGACAGGGGGGCACCCCTCCACTTT. It yields the protein CASSIRYDRGAPLHF. Looking up the rest from reference TRBV19 and TRBJ1-6 gives the full variable domain: DGGITQSPKYLFRKEGQNVTLSCEQNLNHDAMYWYRQDPGQGLRLIYYSQIVNDFQKGDIAEGYSVSREKKESFPLTVTSAQKNPTAFYLCASSIRYDRGAPLHFGNGTRLTVT.

The chain links TRBV30 to TRBJ1-4, with D hard to call. Germline lookup yields CDR1 GTSNPN and CDR2 SVGIG (reference sequence). The CDR3 covers 13 residues. V was pared by 0 bases and J by 8 bases, with 10 bases between. The CDR3 is CAWSVQPGEKLFF. CDR3 in DNA: TGTGCCTGGAGTGTACAGCCCGGCGAAAAACTGTTTTTT.